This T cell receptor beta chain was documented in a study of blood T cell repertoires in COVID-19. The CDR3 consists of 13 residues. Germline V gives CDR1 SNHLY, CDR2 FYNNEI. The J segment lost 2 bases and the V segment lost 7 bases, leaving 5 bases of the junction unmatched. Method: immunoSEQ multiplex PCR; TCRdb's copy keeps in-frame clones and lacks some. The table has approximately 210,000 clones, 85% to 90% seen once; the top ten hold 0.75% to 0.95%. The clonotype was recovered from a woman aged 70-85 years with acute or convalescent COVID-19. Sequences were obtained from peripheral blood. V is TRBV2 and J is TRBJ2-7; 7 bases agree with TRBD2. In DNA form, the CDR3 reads TGTGCCAGCAAAGAGCGGGGCCCCTACGAGCAGTACTTC. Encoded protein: CASKERGPYEQYF.